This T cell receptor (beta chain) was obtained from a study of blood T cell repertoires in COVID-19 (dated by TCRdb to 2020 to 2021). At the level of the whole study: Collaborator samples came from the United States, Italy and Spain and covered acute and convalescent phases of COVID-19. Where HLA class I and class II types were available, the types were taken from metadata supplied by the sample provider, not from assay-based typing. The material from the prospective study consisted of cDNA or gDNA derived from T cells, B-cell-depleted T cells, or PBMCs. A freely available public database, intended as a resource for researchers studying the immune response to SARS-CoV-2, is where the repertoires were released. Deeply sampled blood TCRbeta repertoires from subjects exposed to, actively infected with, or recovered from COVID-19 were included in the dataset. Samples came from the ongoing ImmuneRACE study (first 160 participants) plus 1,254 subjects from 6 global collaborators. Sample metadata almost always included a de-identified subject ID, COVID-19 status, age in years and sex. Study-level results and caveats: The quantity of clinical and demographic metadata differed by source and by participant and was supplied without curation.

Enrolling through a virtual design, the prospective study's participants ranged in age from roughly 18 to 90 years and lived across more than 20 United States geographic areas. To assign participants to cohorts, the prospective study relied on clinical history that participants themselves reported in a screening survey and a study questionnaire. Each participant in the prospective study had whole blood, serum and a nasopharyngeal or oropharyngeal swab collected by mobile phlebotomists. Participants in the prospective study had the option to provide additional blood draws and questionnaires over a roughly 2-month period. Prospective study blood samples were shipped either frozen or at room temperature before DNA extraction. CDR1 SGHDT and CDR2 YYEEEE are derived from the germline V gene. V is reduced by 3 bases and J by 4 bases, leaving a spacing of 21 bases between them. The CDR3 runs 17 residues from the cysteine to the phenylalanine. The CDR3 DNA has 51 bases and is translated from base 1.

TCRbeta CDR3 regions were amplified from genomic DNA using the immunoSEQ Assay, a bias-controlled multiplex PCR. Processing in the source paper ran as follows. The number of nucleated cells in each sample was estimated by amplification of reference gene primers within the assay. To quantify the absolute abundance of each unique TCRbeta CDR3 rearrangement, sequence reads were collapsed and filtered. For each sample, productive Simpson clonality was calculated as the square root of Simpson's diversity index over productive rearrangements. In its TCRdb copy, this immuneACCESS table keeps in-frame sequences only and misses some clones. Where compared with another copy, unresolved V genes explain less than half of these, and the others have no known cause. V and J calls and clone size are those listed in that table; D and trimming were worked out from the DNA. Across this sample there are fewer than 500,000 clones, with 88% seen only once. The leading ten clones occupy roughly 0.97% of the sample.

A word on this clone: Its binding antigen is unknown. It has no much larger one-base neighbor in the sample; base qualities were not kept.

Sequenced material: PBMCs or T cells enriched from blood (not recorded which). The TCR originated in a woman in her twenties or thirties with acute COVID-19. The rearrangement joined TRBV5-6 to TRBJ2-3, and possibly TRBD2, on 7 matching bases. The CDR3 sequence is CASSSRSRGAPPDTQYF. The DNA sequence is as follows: TGTGCCAGCAGCTCCCGTTCACGGGGGGCCCCTCCAGATACGCAGTATTTT.